This is a list of T cell receptor beta chains from one sample in a study of shared clonotypes between healthy human individuals. TCRdb's table, derived via immunoSEQ multiplex PCR, lists solely in-frame clones and lacks some. This table holds 1.5 million to 2.5 million clones, about 94% found once. The sequencing sample was made of naive CD8+ T cells sorted from blood. The receptors originated from a man aged 18-30 years in good health. CDR3s include the opening cysteine and the closing phenylalanine or tryptophan. Each record gives: clone size, J gene, D gene, V gene, CDR3 protein, CDR3 DNA. D genes are given only for firm matches. Clone sizes are given selectively: once, few, many, or a class where the clone is expanded.

size: -; J: TRBJ2-5; D: TRBD1; V: TRBV28; CDR3: CASSLRGGRETQYF; DNA: TGTGCCAGCAGTTTACGAGGGGGCAGGGAGACCCAGTACTTC
size: -; J: TRBJ2-1; D: TRBD1; V: TRBV11-2; CDR3: CASSLSPGQGGPYYNEQFF; DNA: TGTGCCAGCAGCTTAAGTCCGGGACAGGGGGGTCCCTACTACAATGAGCAGTTCTTC
size: -; J: TRBJ2-7; D: TRBD1; V: TRBV4-3; CDR3: CASSQEFWGQGSYEQYF; DNA: TGCGCCAGCAGCCAAGAGTTCTGGGGACAGGGGTCCTACGAGCAGTACTTC
size: -; J: TRBJ2-3; D: -; V: TRBV5-6; CDR3: CASSLSTGPGDTQYF; DNA: TGTGCCAGCAGCTTGAGTACGGGGCCCGGCGATACGCAGTATTTT
size: once; J: TRBJ2-2; D: TRBD2; V: TRBV6-5; CDR3: CASSKLAGGAGELFF; DNA: TGTGCCAGCAGTAAACTAGCGGGAGGCGCCGGGGAGCTGTTTTTT
size: -; J: TRBJ2-5; D: -; V: TRBV5-4; CDR3: CASSLGTSQETQYF; DNA: TGTGCCAGCAGCTTGGGGACATCCCAAGAGACCCAGTACTTC
size: -; J: TRBJ2-7; D: -; V: TRBV12-5; CDR3: CASGRVNDAYEQYF; DNA: TGTGCTAGTGGTCGGGTTAACGACGCCTACGAGCAGTACTTC
size: -; J: TRBJ2-3; D: -; V: TRBV9; CDR3: CASSGSFSTDTQYF; DNA: TGTGCCAGCAGCGGCTCCTTCAGCACAGATACGCAGTATTTT
size: -; J: TRBJ2-1; D: TRBD1; V: TRBV23-1; CDR3: CASSHPSLDRVSYNEQFF; DNA: TGCGCCAGCAGTCACCCCTCCTTGGACAGGGTATCCTACAATGAGCAGTTCTTC
size: -; J: TRBJ2-3; D: -; V: TRBV7-9; CDR3: CASSSRGDSTDTQYF; DNA: TGTGCCAGCAGCTCGAGGGGGGACTCGACAGATACGCAGTATTTT
size: -; J: TRBJ1-1; D: -; V: TRBV29-1; CDR3: CSVEDLVGEAFF; DNA: TGCAGCGTTGAAGATCTAGTTGGGGAAGCTTTCTTT
size: -; J: TRBJ1-1; D: -; V: TRBV10-3; CDR3: CAISESILGALNTEAFF; DNA: TGTGCCATCAGTGAAAGTATTTTGGGGGCTTTGAACACTGAAGCTTTCTTT
size: -; J: TRBJ2-5; D: -; V: TRBV27; CDR3: CASSSSRDASAEETQYF; DNA: TGTGCCAGCAGTTCCTCCCGGGACGCCTCCGCCGAGGAGACCCAGTACTTC
size: -; J: TRBJ1-5; D: TRBD1; V: TRBV9; CDR3: CASSAGQGGEPQHF; DNA: TGTGCCAGCAGCGCCGGACAGGGGGGTGAGCCCCAGCATTTT
size: -; J: TRBJ2-1; D: -; V: TRBV21-1; CDR3: CASSTMWGRARNEQFF; DNA: TGTGCCAGCAGCACCATGTGGGGGAGGGCTCGCAATGAGCAGTTCTTC
size: -; J: TRBJ1-2; D: -; V: TRBV19; CDR3: CASSNYGYTF; DNA: TGTGCCAGTAGTAACTATGGCTACACCTTC
size: -; J: TRBJ2-1; D: TRBD2; V: TRBV7-2; CDR3: CASSPSGTSYNEQFF; DNA: TGTGCCAGCAGCCCCAGCGGGACCTCCTACAATGAGCAGTTCTTC
size: -; J: TRBJ2-2; D: -; V: TRBV5-6; CDR3: CASSWRPSGELFF; DNA: TGTGCCAGCAGCTGGAGGCCCTCCGGGGAGCTGTTTTTT
size: -; J: TRBJ2-7; D: TRBD2; V: TRBV28; CDR3: CASSLPLGGEQAYEQYF; DNA: TGTGCCAGCAGTCTTCCTCTGGGAGGGGAGCAAGCCTACGAGCAGTACTTC
size: -; J: TRBJ2-1; D: -; V: TRBV27; CDR3: CASSFERAEDEQFF; DNA: TGTGCCAGCAGTTTCGAGCGGGCTGAGGATGAGCAGTTCTTC
size: -; J: TRBJ2-7; D: -; V: TRBV4-1; CDR3: CASSQRADSYEQYF; DNA: TGCGCCAGCAGCCAGAGGGCCGACTCCTACGAGCAGTACTTC
size: -; J: TRBJ2-3; D: -; V: TRBV4-3; CDR3: CASSKDSWSYTQYF; DNA: TGCGCCAGCAGCAAAGACTCATGGAGCTATACGCAGTATTTT
size: -; J: TRBJ2-7; D: -; V: TRBV7-9; CDR3: CASSSTGTRDYEQYF; DNA: TGTGCCAGCAGCTCCACCGGGACGAGGGACTACGAGCAGTACTTC
size: -; J: TRBJ2-1; D: -; V: TRBV12-5; CDR3: CASGLVRDGKHLYNEQFF; DNA: TGTGCTAGTGGTTTGGTCCGTGATGGCAAGCATTTATACAATGAGCAGTTCTTC
size: -; J: TRBJ2-7; D: -; V: TRBV13; CDR3: CASSTGREQYF; DNA: TGTGCCAGCAGCACCGGACGCGAGCAGTACTTC
size: -; J: TRBJ2-7; D: -; V: TRBV2; CDR3: CASSEWAGPDDEQYF; DNA: TGTGCCAGCAGTGAATGGGCGGGGCCGGACGACGAGCAGTACTTC
size: -; J: TRBJ1-2; D: -; V: TRBV7-6; CDR3: CASSPWTDNYGYTF; DNA: TGTGCCAGCAGCCCCTGGACAGATAACTATGGCTACACCTTC
size: -; J: TRBJ1-1; D: -; V: TRBV30; CDR3: CAWRVVSEAFF; DNA: TGTGCCTGGAGAGTGGTCTCTGAAGCTTTCTTT
size: -; J: TRBJ2-7; D: -; V: TRBV30; CDR3: CAWSAGRNIYEQYF; DNA: TGTGCCTGGAGTGCCGGACGGAATATCTACGAGCAGTACTTC
size: -; J: TRBJ2-7; D: TRBD1; V: TRBV2; CDR3: CASREGVQGAHEQYF; DNA: TGTGCCAGCAGGGAAGGGGTACAGGGGGCTCACGAGCAGTACTTC
size: once; J: TRBJ2-5; D: -; V: TRBV6-5; CDR3: CASSYGGGPMQTQYF; DNA: TGTGCCAGCAGTTACGGCGGGGGCCCCATGCAGACCCAGTACTTC
size: -; J: TRBJ2-1; D: -; V: TRBV5-5; CDR3: CASRPRDRSNNEQFF; DNA: TGTGCCAGCAGACCGCGGGACAGAAGTAACAATGAGCAGTTCTTC
size: -; J: TRBJ2-3; D: TRBD1; V: TRBV5-1; CDR3: CASSPFLWTGDNTDTQYF; DNA: TGCGCCAGCAGCCCGTTCCTTTGGACAGGGGATAACACAGATACGCAGTATTTT